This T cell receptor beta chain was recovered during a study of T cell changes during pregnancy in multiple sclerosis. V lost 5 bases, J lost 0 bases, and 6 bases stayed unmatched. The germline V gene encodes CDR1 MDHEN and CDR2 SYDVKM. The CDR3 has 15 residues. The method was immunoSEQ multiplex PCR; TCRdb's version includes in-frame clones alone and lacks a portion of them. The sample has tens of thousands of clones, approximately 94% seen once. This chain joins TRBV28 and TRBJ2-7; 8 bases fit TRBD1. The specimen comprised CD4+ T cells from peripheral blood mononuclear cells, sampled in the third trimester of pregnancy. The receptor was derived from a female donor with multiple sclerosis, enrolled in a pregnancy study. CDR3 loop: CASSLPQGASYEQYF. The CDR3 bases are TGTGCCAGCAGTCTCCCCCAGGGGGCCTCCTACGAGCAGTACTTC. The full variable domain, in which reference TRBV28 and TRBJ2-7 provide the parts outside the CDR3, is DVKVTQSSRYLVKRTGEKVFLECVQDMDHENMFWYRQDPGLGLRLIYFSYDVKMKEKGDIPEGYSVSREKKERFSLILESASTNQTSMYLCASSLPQGASYEQYFGPGTRLTVT.